The sequence of this TCR beta chain was determined in a study of blood T cell repertoires in COVID-19. Study in general: Some COVID-19 samples were acute and others convalescent; all came from the United States, Italy and Spain. PBMCs, B-cell-depleted T cells, or T cells provided the cDNA or gDNA that made up the material.

As handled by the study authors: Quantification of nucleated cells was approximated via reference gene primer amplification. Repertoires were generated with immunoSEQ multiplex PCR, while TCRdb's copy carries only in-frame clones and drops some. The V and J calls and clone size were taken over from that table, and D and trimming were inferred from the DNA. The table shows 250,000 or so clones, with about 88% occurring only once. V shed 9 bases and J shed 8 bases, with 10 bases lying between them. CDR1 is LNHDA, CDR2 SQIVND, per germline (reference sequence). The CDR3 covers 10 residues. The TCR sequence derives from a woman aged 70-85 years with active or convalescent COVID-19. Sample: peripheral blood. This rearrangement joins TRBV19 to TRBJ1-2; D not resolved. CDR3 amino acids: CASRGGGYTF. As DNA, the CDR3 is TGTGCCAGCCGGGGTGGAGGCTACACCTTC.